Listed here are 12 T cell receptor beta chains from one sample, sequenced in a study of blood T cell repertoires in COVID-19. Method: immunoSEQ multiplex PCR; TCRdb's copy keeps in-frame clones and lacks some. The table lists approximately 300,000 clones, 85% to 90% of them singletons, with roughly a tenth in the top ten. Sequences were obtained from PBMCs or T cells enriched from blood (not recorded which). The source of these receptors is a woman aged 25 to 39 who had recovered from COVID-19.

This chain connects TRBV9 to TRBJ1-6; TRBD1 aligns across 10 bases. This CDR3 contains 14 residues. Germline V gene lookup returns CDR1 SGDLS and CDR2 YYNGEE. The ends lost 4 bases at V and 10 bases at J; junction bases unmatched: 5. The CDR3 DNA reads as TGTGCCAGCAGCCTGGGGGGACAGGGGTCACCCCTCCACTTT. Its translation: CASSLGGQGSPLHF.

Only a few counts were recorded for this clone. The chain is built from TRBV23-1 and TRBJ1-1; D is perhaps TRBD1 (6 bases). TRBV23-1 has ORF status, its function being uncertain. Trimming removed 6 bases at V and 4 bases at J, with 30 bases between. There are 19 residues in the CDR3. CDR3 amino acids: CASRFARPGHSTSSTEAFF. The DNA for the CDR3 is TGCGCCAGCAGGTTCGCCCGACCGGGACATAGTACGTCTAGCACTGAAGCTTTCTTT.

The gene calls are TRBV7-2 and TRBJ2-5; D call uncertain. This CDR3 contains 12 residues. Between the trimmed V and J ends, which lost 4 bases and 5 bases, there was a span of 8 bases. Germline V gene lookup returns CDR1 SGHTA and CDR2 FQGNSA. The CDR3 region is CASSSSRETQYF. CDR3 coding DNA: TGTGCCAGCAGCTCCTCTCGGGAGACCCAGTACTTC.

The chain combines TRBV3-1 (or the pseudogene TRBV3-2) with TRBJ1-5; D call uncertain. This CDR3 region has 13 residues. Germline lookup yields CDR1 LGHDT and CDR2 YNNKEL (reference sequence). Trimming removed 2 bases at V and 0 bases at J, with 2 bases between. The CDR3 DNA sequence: TGTGCCAGCAGCCAACTTAGCAATCAGCCCCAGCATTTT. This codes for CASSQLSNQPQHF.

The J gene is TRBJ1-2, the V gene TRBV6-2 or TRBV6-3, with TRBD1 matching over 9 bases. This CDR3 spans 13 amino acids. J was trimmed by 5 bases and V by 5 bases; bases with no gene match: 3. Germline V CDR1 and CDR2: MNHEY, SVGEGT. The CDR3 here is CASSPGTGYGYTF. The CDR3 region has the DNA TGTGCCAGCAGTCCCGGGACAGGGTATGGCTACACCTTC.

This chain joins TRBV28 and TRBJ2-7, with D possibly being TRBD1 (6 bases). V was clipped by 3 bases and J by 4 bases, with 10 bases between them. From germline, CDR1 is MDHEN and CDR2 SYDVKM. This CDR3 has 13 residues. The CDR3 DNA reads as TGTGCCAGCAGTTTCCTAAGGGGGTACGAGCAGTACTTC. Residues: CASSFLRGYEQYF.

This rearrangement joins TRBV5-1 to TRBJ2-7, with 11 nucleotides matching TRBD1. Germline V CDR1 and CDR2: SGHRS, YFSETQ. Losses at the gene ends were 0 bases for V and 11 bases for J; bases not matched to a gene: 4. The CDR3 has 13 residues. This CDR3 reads CASSLGGQGEKYF. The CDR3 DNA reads TGCGCCAGCAGCTTGGGGGGACAGGGGGAAAAGTACTTC.

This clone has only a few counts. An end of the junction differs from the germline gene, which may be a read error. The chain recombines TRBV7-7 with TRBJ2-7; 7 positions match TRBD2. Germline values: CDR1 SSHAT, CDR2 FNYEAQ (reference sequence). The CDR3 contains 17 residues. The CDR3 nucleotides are TGTGCTAGCAGCCCCCGTCCGGCGCGGGAGAATATCTACGAGCAGTACTTC. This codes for CASSPRPARENIYEQYF. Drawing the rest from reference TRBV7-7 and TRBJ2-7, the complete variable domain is GAGVSQSPRYKVTKRGQDVTLRCDPISSHATLYWYQQALGQGPEFLTYFNYEAQPDKSGLPSDRFSAERPEGSISTLTIQRTEQRDSAMYRCASSPRPARENIYEQYFGPGTRLTVT.

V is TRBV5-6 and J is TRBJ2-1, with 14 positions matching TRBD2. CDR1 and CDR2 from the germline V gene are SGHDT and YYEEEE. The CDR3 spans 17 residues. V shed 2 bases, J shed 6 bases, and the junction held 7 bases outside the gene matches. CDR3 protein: CASSFGLAGGFGNEQFF. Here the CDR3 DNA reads TGTGCCAGCAGCTTTGGACTAGCGGGAGGATTTGGCAATGAGCAGTTCTTC.

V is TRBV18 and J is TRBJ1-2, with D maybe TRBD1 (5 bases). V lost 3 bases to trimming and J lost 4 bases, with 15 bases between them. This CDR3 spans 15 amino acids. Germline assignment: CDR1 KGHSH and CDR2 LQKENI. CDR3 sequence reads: CASSPRGGATYGYTF. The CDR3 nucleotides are TGTGCCAGCTCACCGCGAGGAGGGGCTACCTATGGCTACACCTTC.

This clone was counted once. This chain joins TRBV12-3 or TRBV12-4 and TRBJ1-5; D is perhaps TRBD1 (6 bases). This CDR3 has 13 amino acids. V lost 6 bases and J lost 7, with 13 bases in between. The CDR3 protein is CASRRQANQPQHF. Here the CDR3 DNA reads TGTGCCAGCAGGCGACAGGCGAACCAGCCCCAGCATTTT.

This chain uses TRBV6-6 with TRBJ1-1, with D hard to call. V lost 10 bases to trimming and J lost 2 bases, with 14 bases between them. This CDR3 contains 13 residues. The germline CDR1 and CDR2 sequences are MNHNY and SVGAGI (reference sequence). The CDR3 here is CATHGRANTEAFF. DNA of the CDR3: TGTGCCACCCACGGGAGGGCTAACACTGAAGCTTTCTTT.